These T cell receptor beta chains were read from a single sample in a study of cytomegalovirus exposure and HLA in healthy donors. The data were produced by immunoSEQ multiplex PCR, yet TCRdb's version contains in-frame clones alone and is incomplete. The table lists about 120,000 clones, about 80% of them singletons. Sample: PBMCs. These TCRs come from a female donor in good health and CMV-seronegative. CDR3s include the opening cysteine and the closing phenylalanine or tryptophan. Each record gives: clone size, V gene, J gene, D gene, CDR3 DNA, CDR3 protein. The D gene is left open where the match is weak. Only part of the rows carry a size: once, few, many, or a class if the clone is expanded.

clone size: NA
V gene: TRBV5-1
J gene: TRBJ1-6
D gene: NA
CDR3 DNA: TGCGCCAGCAGCTACGAGGGCTCCTATAATTCACCCCTCCACTTT
CDR3 protein: CASSYEGSYNSPLHF

clone size: few
V gene: TRBV29-1
J gene: TRBJ1-1
D gene: TRBD1
CDR3 DNA: TGCAGCGCCTGGACAGGGGAAGCGATAAACACTGAAGCTTTCTTT
CDR3 protein: CSAWTGEAINTEAFF

clone size: NA
V gene: TRBV14
J gene: TRBJ1-1
D gene: NA
CDR3 DNA: TGTGCCAGCAGCCAGGTGACAGGCCATGCTTTCTTT
CDR3 protein: CASSQVTGHAFF

clone size: NA
V gene: TRBV6-1
J gene: TRBJ2-7
D gene: TRBD2
CDR3 DNA: TGTGCCAGCAGTGAAGGTAGCGGGGGGGCTTACGAGCAGTACTTC
CDR3 protein: CASSEGSGGAYEQYF

clone size: NA
V gene: TRBV5-1
J gene: TRBJ1-5
D gene: NA
CDR3 DNA: TGCGCCAGCAGCCGGGGAGGGGGTCAGCCCCAGCATTTT
CDR3 protein: CASSRGGGQPQHF

clone size: once
V gene: TRBV7-9
J gene: TRBJ1-1
D gene: NA
CDR3 DNA: TGTTCCAGCAGCTTTAATGAGGTTGAAGCTTTCTTT
CDR3 protein: CSSSFNEVEAFF

clone size: NA
V gene: TRBV14
J gene: TRBJ2-1
D gene: TRBD2
CDR3 DNA: TGTGCCAGCAGCCCGTGGGGGGGAGGTAGCGATGAGCAGTTCTTC
CDR3 protein: CASSPWGGGSDEQFF

clone size: NA
V gene: TRBV27
J gene: TRBJ2-3
D gene: NA
CDR3 DNA: TGTGCCAGCAGTCGACATCCCAGCACAGATACGCAGTATTTT
CDR3 protein: CASSRHPSTDTQYF

clone size: few
V gene: TRBV6-1
J gene: TRBJ1-5
D gene: NA
CDR3 DNA: TGTGCCAGCAGTGGACAGAAAAATCAGCCCCAGCATTTT
CDR3 protein: CASSGQKNQPQHF

clone size: NA
V gene: TRBV5-1
J gene: TRBJ2-2
D gene: NA
CDR3 DNA: TGCGCCAGCAGCAGCGGGACAGGGAACACCGGGGAGCTGTTTTTT
CDR3 protein: CASSSGTGNTGELFF

clone size: NA
V gene: TRBV5-1
J gene: TRBJ2-2
D gene: NA
CDR3 DNA: TGCGCCAGCAGCTTACTACGGAACACCGGGGAGCTGTTTTTT
CDR3 protein: CASSLLRNTGELFF

clone size: NA
V gene: TRBV9
J gene: TRBJ2-3
D gene: TRBD2
CDR3 DNA: TGTGCCAGCAGCGTAGGGGGGGGGTATACGCAGTATTTT
CDR3 protein: CASSVGGGYTQYF

clone size: NA
V gene: TRBV6-6
J gene: TRBJ2-1
D gene: NA
CDR3 DNA: TGTGCCGCCCACTCGGGAACCAATGAGCAGTTCTTC
CDR3 protein: CAAHSGTNEQFF

clone size: NA
V gene: TRBV29-1
J gene: TRBJ2-1
D gene: TRBD1
CDR3 DNA: TGCAGCGTTGAGACCGGACAGGAAGAGTTCTTC
CDR3 protein: CSVETGQEEFF

clone size: NA
V gene: TRBV5-1
J gene: TRBJ1-4
D gene: TRBD1
CDR3 DNA: TGCGCCAGCAGCTTCTCAGGGGGCACGGAAAAACTGTTTTTT
CDR3 protein: CASSFSGGTEKLFF